A single sample is the source of the 21 T cell receptor beta chains below, sequenced in a study of vaccination and CD4 T cells after COVID-19. No antigens are known for them. An Oncomine TCR Beta short-read assay was used to sequence the DNA from cultured CD4+ T cells. TCRdb passed the PCR reads through MiXCR, listing each CDR3 protein once. The table records about 4,400 distinct CDR3 sequences, roughly 19% of them present only once. Treatment described: approximately nine-day PBMC culture with coronavirus spike peptide pools or control peptides (ViraFEST assay). What was sequenced was CD4+ T cells from blood, cultured in vitro. The source of these receptors is a human donor who had recovered from COVID-19.

The chain joins TRBV10-3 to TRBJ2-6, with D possibly being TRBD2 (6 bases). Germline V CDR1 and CDR2: ENHRY, SYGVKD. The CDR3 has 16 residues. Trimming removed 0 bases from V and 4 bases from J, with 10 bases in between. The CDR3 reads CAISESGGTGANVLTF. The CDR3, as DNA: TGTGCCATCAGTGAGTCGGGGGGTACCGGGGCCAACGTCCTGACTTTC.

This clonotype is medium-sized (0.01 to 0.1%) by share. This chain connects TRBV10-2 to TRBJ1-2; TRBD1 is a possible D gene (6 bases). The V gene's germline CDR1 is WSHSY and CDR2 SAAADI. Trimming took off 6 bases at V and 3 bases at J, with 14 bases between the two ends. The CDR3 totals 14 residues. CDR3 loop: CASRDWTDDYGYTF. The CDR3 DNA reads as TGCGCCAGCAGGGATTGGACAGACGACTATGGCTACACCTTC.

J is TRBJ1-5 and V is TRBV12-2; TRBD1 is the table's D call, not checked against the DNA. TRBV12-2 is termed a pseudogene. CDR3 length: 22 residues. CDR3 protein: CASRSRRGAGTGNSYSNQPQHF. The CDR3 DNA reads TGTGCAAGTCGCTCTCGACGGGGGGCCGGGACAGGTAATTCTTATAGCAATCAGCCCCAGCATTTT.

V usage is TRBV7-3 and J usage is TRBJ1-3; 8 bases are a match to TRBD1. Per germline, CDR1 SGHTA and CDR2 FQGTGA. The CDR3 length is 15 residues. The ends lost 4 bases at V and 0 bases at J; junction bases unmatched: 2. As DNA, the CDR3 is TGTGCCAGCAGCTCACAGGGGGGCTCTGGAAACACCATATATTTT. Amino acid sequence: CASSSQGGSGNTIYF. Full variable domain (rest looked up from reference TRBV7-3 and TRBJ1-3): GAGVSQTPSNKVTEKGKYVELRCDPISGHTALYWYRQSLGQGPEFLIYFQGTGAADDSGLPNDRFFAVRPEGSVSTLKIQRTERGDSAVYLCASSSQGGSGNTIYFGEGSWLTVV.

The V gene is TRBV5-4, the J gene TRBJ1-1; perhaps TRBD1 as D (6 bases). The V end lost 4 bases, the J end lost 4 bases, and 11 bases lay between the germline ends. This CDR3 comprises 13 residues. Germline-derived CDR1 and CDR2 are SGHNT and YYREEE (reference sequence). The CDR3 DNA reads as TGTGCCAGCAGCGTCCGGGGGCTCACTGAAGCTTTCTTT. This gives the protein CASSVRGLTEAFF.

The chain couples TRBV5-8 to TRBJ1-2; no definite D call. This CDR3 region has 13 residues. Trimming left V 1 base short and J 6 bases short, with 10 bases between. Germline V gene lookup returns CDR1 SGHTS and CDR2 YDEGEE. The DNA of the CDR3 is TGTGCCAGCAGCTTGAAGATTTCCGATGGCTACACCTTC. This encodes CASSLKISDGYTF. The complete variable domain, with remaining parts taken from reference TRBV5-8 and TRBJ1-2, reads EAGVTQSPTHLIKTRGQQATLRCSPISGHTSVYWYQQALGLGLQFLLWYDEGEERNRGNFPPRFSGRQFPNYSSELNVNALELEDSALYLCASSLKISDGYTFGSGTRLTVV.

This clonotype occurred a few times. The chain recombines TRBV27 with TRBJ1-6, with no clear D. The CDR3 consists of 15 residues. V was cut by 3 bases and J by 10 bases, with 16 bases left in between. Germline values: CDR1 MNHEY, CDR2 SMNVEV (reference sequence). In DNA, the CDR3 is TGTGCCAGCAGTTTCGGTATTTTTAATGGGTCACCCCTCCACTTT. Residues: CASSFGIFNGSPLHF.

This clonotype was detected a few times. The rearrangement joins TRBV6-1 to TRBJ1-2; D is perhaps TRBD1 (6 bases). Germline V lookup: CDR1 MNHNS, CDR2 SASEGT. This CDR3 comprises 13 residues. V was shortened by 10 bases and J by 6 bases, with 18 bases between the two germline ends. The CDR3 reads CATLRGGTHGYTF. CDR3 nucleotides: TGTGCCACCCTACGGGGGGGCACTCATGGCTACACCTTC.

This chain uses TRBV2 with TRBJ2-1; a weak D match, TRBD2 (7 bases). The CDR3 sequence is 14 residues long. V lost 9 bases and J lost 9, with 21 bases in between. Germline CDR1 is SNHLY and CDR2 is FYNNEI. The CDR3 loop reads CASSSGGLEGEQFF. The CDR3 DNA follows: TGTGCCAGTAGTTCCGGGGGGCTAGAAGGTGAGCAGTTCTTC.

With respect to this clonotype: A read error is possible here, since a much larger clone lies one base away. The V and J genes are TRBV25-1 and TRBJ2-3; no clear D gene. The CDR3 sequence is 12 residues long. Germline CDR1 reads MGHDK; CDR2 reads SYGVNS. The CDR3 spells CASRAGTDRQYF. For the CDR3, the DNA is TGTGCCAGCAGGGCAGGCACAGATAGGCAGTATTTT.

The rearrangement links TRBV5-4 to TRBJ1-2; D is perhaps TRBD1 (5 bases). The CDR3 is 15 amino acids. CDR1 SGHNT and CDR2 YYREEE come from the germline V gene (reference sequence). The ends were cut back, 0 bases at V and 5 bases at J, with 14 bases in the middle. CDR3 residues: CASSLATRGDYGYTF. Written as DNA, the CDR3 is TGTGCCAGCAGCTTGGCCACTCGAGGGGATTATGGCTACACCTTC.

This clonotype is classed as medium-sized (0.01 to 0.1%). The chain uses TRBV6-5 and TRBJ1-2; 7 bases agree with TRBD1. V was pared by 3 bases and J by 8 bases, with 9 bases of the junction left unmatched. CDR1 and CDR2 from the germline V gene are MNHEY and SVGAGI. The CDR3 runs to 14 residues. In DNA form, the CDR3 reads TGTGCCAGCAGTTATTCCGGGACAGTCGGCGGCTACACCTTC. Its translation: CASSYSGTVGGYTF.

This chain connects TRBV11-2 to TRBJ1-1, with TRBD1 as a possible D gene (5 bases). The V and J ends lost 5 bases and 7 bases respectively, with 26 bases between them. This CDR3 has 17 amino acids. Germline V CDR1 and CDR2: SGHAT, FQNNGV. The CDR3 protein is CASSPINGGQRDGEAFF. For the CDR3, the DNA is TGTGCCAGCAGCCCGATCAACGGGGGTCAACGGGATGGTGAAGCTTTCTTT.

The rearrangement joins TRBV30 to TRBJ1-5, with 7 nucleotides matching TRBD1. The ends lost 5 bases at V and 2 bases at J; junction bases unmatched: 6. The CDR3 runs to 14 residues. Germline CDR1 reads GTSNPN; CDR2 reads SVGIG (reference sequence). The CDR3 loop is CAWGLDRRNQPQHF. In DNA form, the CDR3 reads TGTGCCTGGGGACTGGACAGGCGCAATCAGCCCCAGCATTTT. The full variable domain, with the rest looked up from reference TRBV30 and TRBJ1-5, is SQTIHQWPATLVQPVGSPLSLECTVEGTSNPNLYWYRQAAGRGLQLLFYSVGIGQISSEVPQNLSASRPQDRQFILSSKKLLLSDSGFYLCAWGLDRRNQPQHFGDGTRLSIL.

The V call is TRBV3-1, the J call TRBJ1-2; TRBD1 is a possible D gene (5 bases). The germline V gene encodes CDR1 LGHDT and CDR2 YNNKEL (reference sequence). Trimming took off 1 base at V and 2 bases at J, with 5 bases between the two ends. The CDR3 sequence is 13 residues long. CDR3 nucleotide sequence: TGTGCCAGCAGCCAAGGGACAAACTATGGCTACACCTTC. As protein: CASSQGTNYGYTF.

This clonotype is medium-sized. The V gene is TRBV2, the J gene TRBJ1-1; no definite D call. The germline V and J ends were trimmed by 8 bases and 7 bases, with 11 bases remaining between them. CDR1 is SNHLY, CDR2 FYNNEI, per germline. CDR3 length: 11 amino acids. The CDR3 DNA follows: TGTGCCAGCGGAGTAGCCCGTGAAGCTTTCTTT. Protein sequence: CASGVAREAFF.

The chain is built from TRBV5-1 and TRBJ2-1, with D perhaps matching TRBD2 (5 bases). The V end was cut by 4 bases, the J end by 7 bases, with 21 bases between. CDR1 SGHRS and CDR2 YFSETQ come from the germline V gene. This CDR3 has 16 amino acids. CDR3 protein: CASSPRLEGTWNEQFF. In nucleotides, the CDR3 is TGCGCCAGCAGCCCCCGACTCGAGGGCACATGGAATGAGCAGTTCTTC.

V usage is TRBV19 and J usage is TRBJ1-5, with D tentatively TRBD1 (6 bases). CDR1 is LNHDA, CDR2 SQIVND, per germline (reference sequence). CDR3 length: 15 amino acids. V was trimmed by 9 bases and J by 1 base, leaving 16 bases between them. The CDR3 loop is CASQWGGASNQPQHF. DNA for the CDR3: TGTGCCAGCCAATGGGGGGGGGCGAGCAATCAGCCCCAGCATTTT.

This clonotype was counted only a few times. This chain joins TRBV28 and TRBJ2-7; the D gene is possibly TRBD1 (6 bases). Germline V gene lookup returns CDR1 MDHEN and CDR2 SYDVKM. Trimming shortened V by 3 bases and J by 6 bases, and 15 bases separated the two germline ends. This CDR3 is built from 14 residues. CDR3 nucleotide sequence: TGTGCCAGCAGTTTCTATCGGACAGTTTCCGAGCAGTACTTC. Translating it yields CASSFYRTVSEQYF.

This clonotype was picked up a small number of times. This chain joins TRBV18 and TRBJ1-2, with TRBD1 matching 7 bases. The germline gives CDR1 KGHSH, CDR2 LQKENI. The CDR3 contains 15 residues. The trim removed 0 bases at V and 3 bases at J, leaving 4 bases unmatched. In nucleotides, the CDR3 is TGTGCCAGCTCACCACCGACAGGGTGGGACTATGGCTACACCTTC. The encoded protein is CASSPPTGWDYGYTF.

This clonotype was observed a handful of times. The V call is TRBV20-1, the J call TRBJ2-3, with TRBD2 identical over 8 bases. The CDR3 has 16 amino acids. Germline V gives CDR1 DFQATT, CDR2 SNEGSKA (reference sequence). V trimming: 4 bases; J trimming: 0 bases; junction bases outside the gene matches: 9. The CDR3 nucleotides read TGCAGTGCTATGGGCTCCAGCGGGGGTAGCACAGATACGCAGTATTTT. Translated, it gives CSAMGSSGGSTDTQYF.